This T cell receptor (beta chain) was sequenced for a study of CD8 T cells in ankylosing spondylitis. TCRdb passed the 5' RACE reads through MiXCR, listing each CDR3 protein once. The sample lists 180,000 or so distinct CDR3 sequences, roughly 11% seen once, with under 35% in the top ten. The germline V gene has CDR1 ENHRY and CDR2 SYGVKD. The V end lost 4 bases, the J end lost 0 bases, and 10 bases lay between the germline ends. CDR3 length: 14 residues. Many counts were recorded for this clonotype. The antigen remains unidentified. General observations from the study: Seemingly characteristic of ankylosing spondylitis blood was a TCR beta motif consisting of fewer than 10 highly homologous variants. Several of the motif variants were reported before in synovial fluid and blood from reactive arthritis. Matched ankylosing spondylitis synovial fluid reportedly contained a significantly enriched population of disease-linked clones.

The sample comprised blood, either unsorted or a sorted T cell fraction (not recorded which). This sequence originates from a male donor with ankylosing spondylitis or in good health (not recorded which). The J gene is TRBJ2-7, the V gene TRBV10-3, with D maybe TRBD1 (6 bases). The CDR3 nucleotides are TGTGCCATCAGTGCGCAGGGGCGCTCCTACGAGCAGTACTTC. The encoded protein is CAISAQGRSYEQYF.